This T cell receptor (beta chain) was identified in a study of PD-1 blockade in classical Hodgkin lymphoma. Trimming stripped 6 bases from V and 4 bases from J, with 17 bases between. The CDR3 length is 15 residues. Germline CDR1 reads LNHDA; CDR2 reads SQIVND (reference sequence). All patients relapsed after autologous stem cell transplantation, and brentuximab vedotin exposure varied. General study points: When set against healthy donors, newly diagnosed patients were reported to show lower baseline TCR diversity. It was CD4+ TCR diversity, not CD8+, that rose significantly by C4D1.

Here immunoSEQ multiplex PCR was the method, and the copy in TCRdb shows in-frame clones only, minus some. The table includes 20,000 to 25,000 clones, roughly 72% detected once. As for this clone: Its specificity is not known.

This sequence joins TRBV19 and TRBJ2-3, with a weak D call TRBD1 (6 bases). Here the sequenced sample was peripheral blood mononuclear cells (PBMCs), taken at baseline. The TCR sequence derives from a human donor with classical Hodgkin lymphoma. The CDR3 DNA reads as TGTGCCAGTAGCCGCGAGGGACATAGCGCAGATACGCAGTATTTT. This codes for CASSREGHSADTQYF.